Ten or more counts support the clone carrying this T cell receptor (beta chain). This sample was taken from a study of T cell repertoires in cytomegalovirus infection. Study-wide context: The public TCR beta signatures pointed to both CMV infection and matching HLA type.

TCRdb reanalysed the reads using MiXCR and keeps one entry per CDR3 protein. The sample holds over 300,000 distinct CDR3 sequences; more than 8% are singletons and the top ten take around 4%. V lost 11 bases to trimming and J lost 0 bases, with 8 bases between them. CDR1 is MDHEN, CDR2 SYDVKM, per germline. This CDR3 has 13 amino acids. V gene TRBV28 combines with J gene TRBJ1-6; no clear D. The receptor was isolated from a human donor in good health (CMV status not recorded). Some clones in this sample may be carry-over from other donors' samples. The sequenced material came from PBMCs. CDR3 nucleotides: TGTGCCCTGGGGAGCTCCTATAATTCACCCCTCCACTTT. It is translated as CALGSSYNSPLHF. Supplemented by reference TRBV28 and TRBJ1-6, the full variable domain reads DVKVTQSSRYLVKRTGEKVFLECVQDMDHENMFWYRQDPGLGLRLIYFSYDVKMKEKGDIPEGYSVSREKKERFSLILESASTNQTSMYLCALGSSYNSPLHFGNGTRLTVT.